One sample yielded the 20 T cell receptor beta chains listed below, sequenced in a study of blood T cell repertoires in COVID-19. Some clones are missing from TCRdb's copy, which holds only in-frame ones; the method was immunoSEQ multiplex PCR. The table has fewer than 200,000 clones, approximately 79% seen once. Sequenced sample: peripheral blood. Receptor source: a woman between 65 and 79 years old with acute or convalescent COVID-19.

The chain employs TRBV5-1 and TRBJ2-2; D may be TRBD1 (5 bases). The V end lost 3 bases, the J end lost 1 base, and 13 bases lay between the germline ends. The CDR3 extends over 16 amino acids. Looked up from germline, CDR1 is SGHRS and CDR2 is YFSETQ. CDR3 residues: CASSWGLMGNTGELFF. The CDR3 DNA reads TGCGCCAGCAGCTGGGGCCTGATGGGGAACACCGGGGAGCTGTTTTTT.

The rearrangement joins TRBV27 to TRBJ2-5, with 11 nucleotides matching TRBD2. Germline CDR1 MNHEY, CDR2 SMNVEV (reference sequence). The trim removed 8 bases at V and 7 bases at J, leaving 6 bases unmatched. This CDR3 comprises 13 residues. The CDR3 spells CASRGLAAPTQYF. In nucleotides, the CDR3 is TGTGCCAGCCGGGGACTAGCGGCCCCGACCCAGTACTTC.

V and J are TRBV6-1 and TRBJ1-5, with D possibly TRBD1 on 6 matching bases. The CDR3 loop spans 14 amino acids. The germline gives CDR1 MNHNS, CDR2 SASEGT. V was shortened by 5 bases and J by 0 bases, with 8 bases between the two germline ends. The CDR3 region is CASSRTDSNQPQHF. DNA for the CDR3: TGTGCCAGCAGTCGGACAGATAGCAATCAGCCCCAGCATTTT.

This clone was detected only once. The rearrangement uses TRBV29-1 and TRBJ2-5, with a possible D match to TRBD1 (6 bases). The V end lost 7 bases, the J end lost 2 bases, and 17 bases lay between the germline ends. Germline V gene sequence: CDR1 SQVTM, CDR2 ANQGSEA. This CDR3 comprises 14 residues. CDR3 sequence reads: CSAGPDSNQETQYF. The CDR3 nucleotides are TGCAGCGCCGGACCGGACAGTAATCAAGAGACCCAGTACTTC.

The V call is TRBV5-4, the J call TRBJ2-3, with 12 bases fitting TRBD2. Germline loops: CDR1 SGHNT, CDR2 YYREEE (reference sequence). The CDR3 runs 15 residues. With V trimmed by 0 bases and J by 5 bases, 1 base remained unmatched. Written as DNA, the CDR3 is TGTGCCAGCAGCTTGGAGGGACTAGCGGGAGATACGCAGTATTTT. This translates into CASSLEGLAGDTQYF.

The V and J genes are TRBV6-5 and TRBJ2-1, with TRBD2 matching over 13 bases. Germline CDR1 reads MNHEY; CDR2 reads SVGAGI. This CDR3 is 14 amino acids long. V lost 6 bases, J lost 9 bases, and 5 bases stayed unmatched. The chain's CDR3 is CASSGLAGVPEQFF. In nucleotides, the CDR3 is TGTGCCAGCAGCGGACTAGCGGGAGTCCCTGAGCAGTTCTTC.

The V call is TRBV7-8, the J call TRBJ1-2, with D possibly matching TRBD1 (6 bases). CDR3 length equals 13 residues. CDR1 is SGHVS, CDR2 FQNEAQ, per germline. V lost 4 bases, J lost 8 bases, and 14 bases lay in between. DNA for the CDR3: TGTGCCAGCAGCTCCCCGGGGGGCCAGGGCTACACCTTC. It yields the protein CASSSPGGQGYTF.

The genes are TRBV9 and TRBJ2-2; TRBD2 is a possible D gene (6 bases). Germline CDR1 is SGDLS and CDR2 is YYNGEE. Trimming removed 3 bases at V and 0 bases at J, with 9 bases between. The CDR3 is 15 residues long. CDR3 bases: TGTGCCAGCAGCGATAGCGGATCGAACACCGGGGAGCTGTTTTTT. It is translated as CASSDSGSNTGELFF.

The CDR3: CASSVQGGTDTQYF. The DNA of the CDR3 is TGTGCCAGCAGTGTCCAGGGGGGCACAGATACGCAGTATTTT. J is TRBJ2-3 and V is TRBV25-1; 7 bases are shared with TRBD1. This CDR3 comprises 14 residues. Germline V gives CDR1 MGHDK, CDR2 SYGVNS. The J segment lost 1 base and the V segment lost 4 bases, leaving 2 bases of the junction unmatched. The whole variable domain, remainder taken from reference TRBV25-1 and TRBJ2-3, is EADIYQTPRYLVIGTGKKITLECSQTMGHDKMYWYQQDPGMELHLIHYSYGVNSTEKGDLSSESTVSRIRTEHFPLTLESARPSHTSQYLCASSVQGGTDTQYFGPGTRLTVL.

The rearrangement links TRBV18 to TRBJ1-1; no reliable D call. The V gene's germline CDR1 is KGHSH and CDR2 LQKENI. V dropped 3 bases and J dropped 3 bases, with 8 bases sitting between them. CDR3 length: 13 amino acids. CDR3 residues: CASSPRSDTEAFF. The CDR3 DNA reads TGTGCCAGCTCACCCAGAAGCGACACTGAAGCTTTCTTT.

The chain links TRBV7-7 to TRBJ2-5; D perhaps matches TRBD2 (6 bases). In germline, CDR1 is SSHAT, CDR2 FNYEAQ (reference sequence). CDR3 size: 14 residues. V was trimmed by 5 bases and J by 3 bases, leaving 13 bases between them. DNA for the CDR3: TGTGCCAGCAGCCCGTCTGGGGGGAAAGAGACCCAGTACTTC. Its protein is CASSPSGGKETQYF.

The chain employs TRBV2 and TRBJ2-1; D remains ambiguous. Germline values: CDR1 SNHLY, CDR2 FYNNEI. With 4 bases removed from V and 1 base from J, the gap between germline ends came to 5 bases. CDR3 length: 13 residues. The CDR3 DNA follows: TGTGCCAGCAGTGCACTGTCCTACAATGAGCAGTTCTTC. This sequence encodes CASSALSYNEQFF.

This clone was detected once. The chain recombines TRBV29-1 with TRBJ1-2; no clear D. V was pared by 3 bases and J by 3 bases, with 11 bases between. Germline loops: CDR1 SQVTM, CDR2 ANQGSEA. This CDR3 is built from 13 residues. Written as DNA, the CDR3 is TGCAGCGTTGATTGGCTGGCGGACTATGGCTACACCTTC. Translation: CSVDWLADYGYTF. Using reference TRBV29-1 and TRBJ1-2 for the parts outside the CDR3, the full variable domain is SAVISQKPSRDICQRGTSLTIQCQVDSQVTMMFWYRQQPGQSLTLIATANQGSEATYESGFVIDKFPISRPNLTFSTLTVSNMSPEDSSIYLCSVDWLADYGYTFGSGTRLTVV.

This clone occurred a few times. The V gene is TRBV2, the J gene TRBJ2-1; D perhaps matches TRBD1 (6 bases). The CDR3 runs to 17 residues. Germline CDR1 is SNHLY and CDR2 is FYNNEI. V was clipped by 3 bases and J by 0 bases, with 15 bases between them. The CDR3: CASSDAPGASSYNEQFF. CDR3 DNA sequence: TGTGCCAGCAGTGATGCGCCAGGGGCTAGCTCCTACAATGAGCAGTTCTTC.

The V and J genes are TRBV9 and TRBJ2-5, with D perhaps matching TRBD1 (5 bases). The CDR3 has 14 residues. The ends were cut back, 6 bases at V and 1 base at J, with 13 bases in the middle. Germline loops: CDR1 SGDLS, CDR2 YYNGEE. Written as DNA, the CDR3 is TGTGCCAGCAACTTAAGGGGTATCCAAGAGACCCAGTACTTC. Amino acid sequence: CASNLRGIQETQYF.

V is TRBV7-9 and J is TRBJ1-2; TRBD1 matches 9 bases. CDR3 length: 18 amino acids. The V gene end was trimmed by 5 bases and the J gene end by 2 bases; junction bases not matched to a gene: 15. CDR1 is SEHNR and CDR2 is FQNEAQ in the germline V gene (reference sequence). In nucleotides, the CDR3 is TGTGCCAGCAGCCCATCTGGGACAGGGAAGTTAGGGAACTATGGCTACACCTTC. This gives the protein CASSPSGTGKLGNYGYTF.

CDR3 in DNA: TGTGCCAGCAGTCAGCGGGAGGGCCGGGGGGATGAGCAGTTCTTC. Protein product: CASSQREGRGDEQFF. The chain is built from TRBV6-2 or TRBV6-3 and TRBJ2-1, with 10 bases identical to TRBD2. Germline CDR1 and CDR2: MNHEY and SVGEGT. Trimming cost V 5 bases and J 8 bases; bases outside gene matches: 9. CDR3 length: 15 residues.

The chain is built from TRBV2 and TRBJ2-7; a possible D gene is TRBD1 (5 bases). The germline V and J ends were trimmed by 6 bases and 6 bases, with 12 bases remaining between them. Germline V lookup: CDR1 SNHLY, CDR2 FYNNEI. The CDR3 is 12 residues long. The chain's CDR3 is CASRPGAIEQYF. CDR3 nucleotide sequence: TGTGCCAGCAGACCTGGGGCGATCGAGCAGTACTTC.

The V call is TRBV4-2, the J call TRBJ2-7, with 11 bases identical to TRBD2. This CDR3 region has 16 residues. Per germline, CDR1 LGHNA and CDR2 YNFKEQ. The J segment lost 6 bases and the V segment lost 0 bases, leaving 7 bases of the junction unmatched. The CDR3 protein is CASSQEASGRMFEQYF. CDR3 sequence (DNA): TGTGCCAGCAGCCAAGAGGCTAGCGGGAGGATGTTCGAGCAGTACTTC.

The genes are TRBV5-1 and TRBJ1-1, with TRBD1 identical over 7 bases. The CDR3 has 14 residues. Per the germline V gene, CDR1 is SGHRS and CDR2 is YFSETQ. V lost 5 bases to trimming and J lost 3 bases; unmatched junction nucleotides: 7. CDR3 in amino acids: CASRTGQLDTEAFF. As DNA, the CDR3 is TGCGCCAGCAGAACGGGACAGTTAGACACTGAAGCTTTCTTT.